This TCR beta chain is drawn from a study of graft-versus-host responses after intestinal transplantation. Study in general: Every recipient underwent anti-thymocyte globulin induction, then tacrolimus and steroids for roughly three years.

Libraries were prepared by immunoSEQ multiplex PCR; TCRdb keeps only in-frame clonotypes and omits some of them. Of some 14,000 clones listed, around 87% were seen once; the top ten hold roughly 7.2%. The ends lost 5 bases at V and 8 bases at J; junction bases unmatched: 6. Per the germline V gene, CDR1 is SGDLS and CDR2 is YYNGEE. This CDR3 spans 14 amino acids. The clonotype was recovered from a human patient who received an intestinal transplant, so some T cells may come from the graft donor. The material was bone marrow, obtained around 120 days after intestinal transplantation. This chain joins TRBV9 and TRBJ2-1, with 11 bases lining up with TRBD2. CDR3 residues: CASSTYSGGDEQFF. In nucleotides, the CDR3 is TGTGCCAGCAGTACCTATAGCGGGGGGGATGAGCAGTTCTTC.